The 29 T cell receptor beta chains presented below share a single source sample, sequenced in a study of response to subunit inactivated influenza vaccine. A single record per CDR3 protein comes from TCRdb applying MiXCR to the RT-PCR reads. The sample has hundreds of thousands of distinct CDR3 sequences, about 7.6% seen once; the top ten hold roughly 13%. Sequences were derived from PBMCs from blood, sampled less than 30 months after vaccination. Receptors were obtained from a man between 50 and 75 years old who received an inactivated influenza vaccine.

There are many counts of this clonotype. The CDR3 loop is CASSLDLVQFF. The CDR3 DNA sequence: TGCGCCAGCAGCTTGGATCTAGTTCAGTTCTTC. The chain uses TRBV5-1 and TRBJ2-1; D ambiguous. The V gene lost 0 bases and the J gene lost 13 bases, with 8 bases spanning the gap. The CDR3 loop spans 11 amino acids. From germline, CDR1 is SGHRS and CDR2 YFSETQ.

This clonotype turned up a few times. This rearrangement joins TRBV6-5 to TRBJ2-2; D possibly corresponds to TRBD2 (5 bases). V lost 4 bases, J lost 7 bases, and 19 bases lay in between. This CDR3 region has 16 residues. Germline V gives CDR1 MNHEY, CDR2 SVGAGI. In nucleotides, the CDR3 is TGTGCCAGCAGTTTCCTACCTGGGAGCGTCAACGGGGAGCTGTTTTTT. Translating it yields CASSFLPGSVNGELFF.

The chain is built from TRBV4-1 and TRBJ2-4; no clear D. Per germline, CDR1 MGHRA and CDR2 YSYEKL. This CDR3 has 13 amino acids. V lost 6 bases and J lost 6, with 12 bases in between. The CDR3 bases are TGCGCCAGCAGAGACCGGGCAAGAAACATTCAGTACTTC. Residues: CASRDRARNIQYF.

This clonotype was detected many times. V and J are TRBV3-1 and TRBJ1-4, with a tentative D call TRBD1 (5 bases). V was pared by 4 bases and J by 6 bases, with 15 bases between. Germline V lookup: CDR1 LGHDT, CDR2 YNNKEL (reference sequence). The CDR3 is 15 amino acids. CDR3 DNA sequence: TGTGCCAGCAGCCGGGGACCGGAACATGATGAAAAACTGTTTTTT. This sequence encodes CASSRGPEHDEKLFF.

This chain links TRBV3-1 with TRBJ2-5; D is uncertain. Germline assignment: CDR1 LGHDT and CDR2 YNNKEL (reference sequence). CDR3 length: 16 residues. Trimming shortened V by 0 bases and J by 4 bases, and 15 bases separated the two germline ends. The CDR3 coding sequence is TGTGCCAGCAGCCAAGATGCGTCAGCTGCGAGAGAGACCCAGTACTTC. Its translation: CASSQDASAARETQYF.

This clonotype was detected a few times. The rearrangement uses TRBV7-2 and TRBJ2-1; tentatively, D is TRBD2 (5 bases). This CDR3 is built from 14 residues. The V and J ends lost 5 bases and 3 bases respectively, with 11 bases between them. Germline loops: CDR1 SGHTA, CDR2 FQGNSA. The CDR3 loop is CASSRRTNYNEQFF. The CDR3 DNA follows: TGTGCCAGCAGCCGGAGGACGAACTACAATGAGCAGTTCTTC.

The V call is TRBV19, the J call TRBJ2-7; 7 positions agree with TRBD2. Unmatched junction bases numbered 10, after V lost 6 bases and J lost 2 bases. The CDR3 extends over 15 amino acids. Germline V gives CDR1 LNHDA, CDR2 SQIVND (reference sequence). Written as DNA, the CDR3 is TGTGCCAGTAGCTCTGAGGTAGCGGGTACCTACGAGCAGTACTTC. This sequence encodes CASSSEVAGTYEQYF.

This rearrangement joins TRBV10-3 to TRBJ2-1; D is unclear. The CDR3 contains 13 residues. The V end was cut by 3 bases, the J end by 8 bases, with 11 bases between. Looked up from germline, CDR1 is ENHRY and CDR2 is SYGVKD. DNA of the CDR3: TGTGCCATCAGTGACTTAAGTGGCGATGAGCAGTTCTTC. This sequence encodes CAISDLSGDEQFF.

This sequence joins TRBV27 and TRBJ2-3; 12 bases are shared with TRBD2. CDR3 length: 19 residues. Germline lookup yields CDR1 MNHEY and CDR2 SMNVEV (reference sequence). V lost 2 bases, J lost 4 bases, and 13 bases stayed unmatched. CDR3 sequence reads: CASSLTSSGGVTLPDTQYF. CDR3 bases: TGTGCCAGCAGTTTAACCTCTAGCGGGGGGGTCACCCTGCCAGATACGCAGTATTTT.

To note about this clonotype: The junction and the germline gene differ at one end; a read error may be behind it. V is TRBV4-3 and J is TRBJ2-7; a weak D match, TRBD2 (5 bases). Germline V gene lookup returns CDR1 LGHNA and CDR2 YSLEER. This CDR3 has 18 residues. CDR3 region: CASGQAPYYSGFSYEQYF. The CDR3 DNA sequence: TGCGCCAGCGGCCAAGCCCCGTACTACAGCGGCTTCTCCTACGAGCAGTACTTC.

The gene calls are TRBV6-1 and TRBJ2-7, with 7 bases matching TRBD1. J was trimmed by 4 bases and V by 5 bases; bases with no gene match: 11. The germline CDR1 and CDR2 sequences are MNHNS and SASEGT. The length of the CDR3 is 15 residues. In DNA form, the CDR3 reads TGTGCCAGCAGTCCTAAAACAGGGGTTTGGTACGAGCAGTACTTC. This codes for CASSPKTGVWYEQYF.

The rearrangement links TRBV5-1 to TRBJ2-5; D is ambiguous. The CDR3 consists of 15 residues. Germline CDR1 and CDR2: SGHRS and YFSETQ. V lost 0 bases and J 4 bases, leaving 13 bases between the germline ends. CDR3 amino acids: CASSLDRQAGETQYF. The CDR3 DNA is TGCGCCAGCAGCTTGGACCGGCAGGCTGGAGAGACCCAGTACTTC.

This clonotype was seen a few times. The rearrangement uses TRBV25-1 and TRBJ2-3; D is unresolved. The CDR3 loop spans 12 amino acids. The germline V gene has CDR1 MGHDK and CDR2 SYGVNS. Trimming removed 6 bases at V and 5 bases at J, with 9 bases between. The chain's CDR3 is CASSPPEDTQYF. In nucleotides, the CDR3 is TGTGCCAGCAGCCCCCCGGAAGATACGCAGTATTTT. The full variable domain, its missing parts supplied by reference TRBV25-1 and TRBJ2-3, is EADIYQTPRYLVIGTGKKITLECSQTMGHDKMYWYQQDPGMELHLIHYSYGVNSTEKGDLSSESTVSRIRTEHFPLTLESARPSHTSQYLCASSPPEDTQYFGPGTRLTVL.

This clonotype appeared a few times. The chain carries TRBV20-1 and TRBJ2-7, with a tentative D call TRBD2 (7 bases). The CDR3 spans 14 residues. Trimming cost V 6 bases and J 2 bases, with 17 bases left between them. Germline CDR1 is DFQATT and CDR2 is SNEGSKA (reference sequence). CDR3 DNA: TGCAGTGCCAGGGACCTCGGGGGGCCCTACGAGCAGTACTTC. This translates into CSARDLGGPYEQYF.

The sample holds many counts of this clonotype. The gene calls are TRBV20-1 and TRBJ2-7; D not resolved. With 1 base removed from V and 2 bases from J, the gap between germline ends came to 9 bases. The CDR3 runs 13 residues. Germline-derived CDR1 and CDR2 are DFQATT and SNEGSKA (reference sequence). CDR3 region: CSARGGLTYEQYF. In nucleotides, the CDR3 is TGCAGTGCTAGAGGAGGATTAACCTACGAGCAGTACTTC.

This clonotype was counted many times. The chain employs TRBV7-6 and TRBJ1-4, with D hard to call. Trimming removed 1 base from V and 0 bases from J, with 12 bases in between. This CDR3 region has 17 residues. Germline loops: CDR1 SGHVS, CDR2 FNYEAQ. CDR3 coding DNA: TGTGCCAGCAGCTTAGGGGTCGAAGGGTCAACTAATGAAAAACTGTTTTTT. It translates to CASSLGVEGSTNEKLFF.

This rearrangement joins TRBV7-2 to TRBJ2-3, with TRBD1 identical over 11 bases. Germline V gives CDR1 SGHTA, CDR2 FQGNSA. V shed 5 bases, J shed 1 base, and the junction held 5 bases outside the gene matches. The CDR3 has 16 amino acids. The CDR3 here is CTSSPGTGGGTDTQYF. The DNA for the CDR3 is TGTACCAGCAGCCCGGGGACAGGGGGTGGCACAGATACGCAGTATTTT.

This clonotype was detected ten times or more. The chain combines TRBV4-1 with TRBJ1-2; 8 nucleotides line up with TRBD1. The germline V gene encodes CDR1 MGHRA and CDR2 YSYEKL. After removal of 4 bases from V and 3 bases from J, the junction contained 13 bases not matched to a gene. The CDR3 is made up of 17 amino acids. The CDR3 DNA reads TGCGCCAGCAGCCTGACAGGGGCCGCAAAAGCAGACTATGGCTACACCTTC. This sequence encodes CASSLTGAAKADYGYTF.

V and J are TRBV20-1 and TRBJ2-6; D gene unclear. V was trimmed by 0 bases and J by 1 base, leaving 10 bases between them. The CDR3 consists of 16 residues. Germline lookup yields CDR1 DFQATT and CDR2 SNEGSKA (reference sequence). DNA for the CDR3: TGCAGTGCTAGAGACTCCCGGTGGTCTGGGGCCAACGTCCTGACTTTC. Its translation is CSARDSRWSGANVLTF.

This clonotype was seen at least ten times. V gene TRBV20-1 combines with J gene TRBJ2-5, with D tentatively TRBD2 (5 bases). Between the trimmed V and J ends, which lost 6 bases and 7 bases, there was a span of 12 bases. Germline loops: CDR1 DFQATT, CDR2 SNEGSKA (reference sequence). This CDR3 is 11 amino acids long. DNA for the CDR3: TGCAGTGCCCGTCCAGGAGGGACCCAGTACTTC. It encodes CSARPGGTQYF.

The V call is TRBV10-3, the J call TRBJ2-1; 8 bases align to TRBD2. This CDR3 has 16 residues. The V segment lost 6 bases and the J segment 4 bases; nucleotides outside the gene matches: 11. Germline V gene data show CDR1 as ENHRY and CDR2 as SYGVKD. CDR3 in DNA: TGTGCCATCAGCCCAAATCTAGCGGGTCAATACAATGAGCAGTTCTTC. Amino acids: CAISPNLAGQYNEQFF.

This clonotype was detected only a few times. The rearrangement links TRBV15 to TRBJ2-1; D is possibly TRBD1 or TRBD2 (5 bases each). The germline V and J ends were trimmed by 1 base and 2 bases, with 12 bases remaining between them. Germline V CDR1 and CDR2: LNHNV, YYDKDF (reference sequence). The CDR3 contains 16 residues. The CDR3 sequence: CATSRGGEVTYNEQFF. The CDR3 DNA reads TGTGCCACCAGCAGAGGAGGGGAAGTAACCTACAATGAGCAGTTCTTC.

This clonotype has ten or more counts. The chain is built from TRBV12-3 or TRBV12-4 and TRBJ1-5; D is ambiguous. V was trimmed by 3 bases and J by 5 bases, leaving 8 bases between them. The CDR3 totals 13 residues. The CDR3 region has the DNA TGTGCCAGCAGTTTGTCCGAAGATCAGCCCCAGCATTTT. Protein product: CASSLSEDQPQHF.

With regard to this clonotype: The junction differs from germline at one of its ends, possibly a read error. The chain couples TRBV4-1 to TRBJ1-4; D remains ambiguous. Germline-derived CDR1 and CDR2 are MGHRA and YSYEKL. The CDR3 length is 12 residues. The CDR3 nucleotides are TGCGCCAGCAGCCAAACTTATGAAAAACTGTTTTTT. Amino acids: CASSQTYEKLFF.

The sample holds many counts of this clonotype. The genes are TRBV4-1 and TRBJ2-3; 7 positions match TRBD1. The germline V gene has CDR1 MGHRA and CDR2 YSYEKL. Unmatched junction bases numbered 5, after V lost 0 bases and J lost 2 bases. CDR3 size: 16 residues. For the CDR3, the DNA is TGCGCCAGCAGCCAAGATCCGGGACAGAACACAGATACGCAGTATTTT. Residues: CASSQDPGQNTDTQYF.

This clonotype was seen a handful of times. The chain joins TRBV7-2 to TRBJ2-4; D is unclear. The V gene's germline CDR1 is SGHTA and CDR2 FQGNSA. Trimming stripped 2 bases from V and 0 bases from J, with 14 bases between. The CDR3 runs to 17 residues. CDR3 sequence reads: CASSLRAFGLAKNIQYF. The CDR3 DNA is TGTGCCAGCAGCTTAAGGGCCTTCGGATTAGCCAAAAACATTCAGTACTTC. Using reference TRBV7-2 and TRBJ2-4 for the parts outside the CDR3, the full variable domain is GAGVSQSPSNKVTEKGKDVELRCDPISGHTALYWYRQSLGQGLEFLIYFQGNSAPDKSGLPSDRFSAERTGGSVSTLTIQRTQQEDSAVYLCASSLRAFGLAKNIQYFGAGTRLSVL.

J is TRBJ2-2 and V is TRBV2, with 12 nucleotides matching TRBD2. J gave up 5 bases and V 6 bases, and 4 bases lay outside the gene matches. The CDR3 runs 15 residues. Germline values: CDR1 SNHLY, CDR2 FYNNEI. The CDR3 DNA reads TGTGCCAGCAGGGGGCTAGCGGGGGGGACCGGGGAGCTGTTTTTT. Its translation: CASRGLAGGTGELFF.

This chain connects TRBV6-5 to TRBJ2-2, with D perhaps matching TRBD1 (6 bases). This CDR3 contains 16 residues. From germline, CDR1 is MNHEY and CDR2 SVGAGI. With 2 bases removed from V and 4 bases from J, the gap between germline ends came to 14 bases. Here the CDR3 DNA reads TGTGCCAGCAGTTACCTGGGGGCGGCGGGCACCGGGGAGCTGTTTTTT. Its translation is CASSYLGAAGTGELFF.

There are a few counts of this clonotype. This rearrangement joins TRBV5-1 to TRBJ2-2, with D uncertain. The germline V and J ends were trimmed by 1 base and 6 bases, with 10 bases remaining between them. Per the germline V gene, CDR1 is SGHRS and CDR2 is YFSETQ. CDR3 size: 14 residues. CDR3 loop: CASSLLQVSGELFF. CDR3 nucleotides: TGCGCCAGCAGCTTGCTGCAGGTCTCCGGGGAGCTGTTTTTT.